This TCR beta chain was captured in a study of OX40 agonist ivuxolimab in advanced cancers. The data were produced by immunoSEQ multiplex PCR, yet TCRdb's version contains in-frame clones alone and is incomplete. Among about 81,000 clones, about 88% were seen once, and the ten largest hold roughly 0.44%. Enrollment shut out patients with autoimmune disease history or systemic immunosuppression. Blood got drawn at baseline, again on cycle 4 day 1, and then on cycle 7 day 1. Findings and limits, study-wide: Blood T cells, both CD4+ and CD8+, expanded clonally by week 6 at 0.1 to 3.0 mg/kg. Clonal expansion among partial responders at 0.1-3.0 mg/kg ranked near the lowest.

Germline V gene sequence: CDR1 LNHDA, CDR2 SQIVND (reference sequence). V lost 5 bases and J 4 bases, leaving 16 bases between the germline ends. There are 15 residues in the CDR3. Concerning this clone itself: Antigen: not known.

The chain has TRBV19 and TRBJ2-3, with D possibly matching TRBD1 (6 bases). The source of this sequence is an adult with an advanced solid tumor such as melanoma, head and neck, liver or kidney cancer. The material sequenced was CD4+ or CD8+ T cells sorted from blood, taken in a trial of the OX40 agonist ivuxolimab. The CDR3 DNA is TGTGCCAGTAGTTACGGGACAATAGACGCAGATACGCAGTATTTT. This codes for CASSYGTIDADTQYF.